The clone carrying this T cell receptor (beta chain) came up a few times. This sample stems from a study of T cell repertoires in cytomegalovirus infection. The CDR3 spans 14 residues. Germline V gene sequence: CDR1 KGHDR, CDR2 SFDVKD. Trimming removed 3 bases from V and 0 bases from J, with 5 bases in between. Using its own MiXCR run on the reads, TCRdb lists one record per CDR3 protein. The repertoire has around 740,000 distinct CDR3 sequences, approximately 34% of them found once; the top ten carry 2.8%. Sequencing was done on a sample of PBMCs. The TCR was taken from a human donor in good health (CMV status not recorded). Some clones in this sample may be carry-over from other donors' samples. This chain connects TRBV24-1 to TRBJ2-1; D ambiguous. The CDR3 coding sequence is TGTGCCACCAGTGATGCAAGCTCCTACAATGAGCAGTTCTTC. As protein: CATSDASSYNEQFF.